This T cell receptor beta chain was captured by sequencing in a study of memory CD4+ T cells and cytomegalovirus serostatus (dated by TCRdb to 2018 to 2020). Broadly, across the study: The cohort included approximately 35 healthy adults from Belgium, of whom 9 were CMV seropositive and roughly 25 were CMV seronegative. The study sequenced CD4+ memory TCRbeta repertoires of a Belgian cohort with known cytomegalovirus serostatus to replicate a published TCR-based CMV serostatus classifier. Beyond this particular receptor, the publication reports: Among the roughly 160 previously reported CMV-associated TCRbeta sequences, 67 showed up in the CD4+ memory repertoires, with each one found in between one and five individuals. Unlike the original study, which covered naive and memory CD4+ and CD8+ populations, the Belgian study sequenced only CD4+CD45RO+ memory cells. For predicting CMV serostatus, the median bootstrapped AUC was 0.95 using the original framework and over 0.9 using a US-trained random forest. A median bootstrapped AUC of approximately 0.95 with a 95% CI of 0.76-1.00 was achieved on the Belgian cohort by the original-framework classifier. Results were interpreted as suggesting that the CMV-associated TCR signature is largely present in the CD4+ memory repertoire.

Single viable CD3+CD4+CD8-CD45RO+ cells were sorted as memory CD4+ T cells on a FACSAria II. To determine CMV serostatus, a Roche Elecsys assay was used that detects serum IgG against CMV pp150, pp28, p38 and p52. Following thawing, total CD4+ T cells were enriched through positive selection using CD4 magnetic microbeads. Samples originated from another study that specifically interrogated the CD4+ T cell memory repertoire. Peripheral blood mononuclear cells were isolated and cryopreserved according to standard operating procedures, and serum was stored at -80 degrees C. Staining used CD3-PerCP (BW264/56), CD4-APC (RPA-T4), CD45RO-PE (UCHT1) and CD8-Pacific Orange (3B5) antibodies, with Sytox blue excluding non-viable cells. Genomic DNA was extracted from sorted cells with the Quick-DNA Microprep Kit. TCRbeta DNA was amplified with the immunoSEQ hsTCRbeta kit following the manufacturer's protocol. TCRbeta libraries were sequenced on an Illumina MiSeq instrument. The paper's processing steps were these. Once out-of-frame sequences had been removed, 2,200,000 or so distinct TCRbeta sequences were left, which works out to an average of approximately 63,000 per individual. Each individual was scored according to the count of more than 150 previously reported CMV-associated TCRbeta sequences and the total productive distinct TCRbeta count. A beta-binomial model was reimplemented in Python, and random forests from scikit-learn, run with default parameters, were trained on data from the US cohort. Classifier performance on the Belgian cohort was summarized as median AUC with percentile confidence intervals calculated over 10,000 bootstrap iterations. Entries here come from immuneACCESS through TCRdb and include only in-frame sequences with V and J called. Some clones fail to appear in such tables; in the studies checked, an unresolved V gene covers under half of the shortfall, and the cause of the remainder is unknown. D and trimming come from the DNA, and the V and J calls and clone size come from that table. The sample records 35,000 to 50,000 clones, about three quarters of which are singletons. The ten top clones hold approximately 0.54% of the sample.

The sample holds one count of this clone. Its cognate antigen has yet to be identified. Base qualities were left out, and no much larger clone turns up one base away. The V end loses 5 bases and the J end loses 0 bases, and a stretch of 13 bases separates them. Inclusive of the bounding cysteine and phenylalanine, the CDR3 is 15 residues long. The read is trimmed to its CDR3 DNA, 45 bases read in frame from base 1. Per the germline V gene (reference sequence), SEHNR is the CDR1 and FQNEAQ is the CDR2. The sequenced sample was memory CD4+ T cells from blood. The rearrangement combines TRBV7-9 with TRBJ1-2; a tentative D match to TRBD1 spans 5 bases. The TCR sequence derives from an adult in good health and CMV-seronegative. The DNA reads as follows: TGTGCCAGCAGCCACCAACTGACAGCTAACTATGGCTACACCTTC. Translated, it gives CASSHQLTANYGYTF.